Following are 6 T cell receptor beta chains from one sample sequenced in a study of cytomegalovirus exposure and HLA in healthy donors. Primers: 60 Vbeta forward and 13 Jbeta reverse. TCRdb's copy holds only in-frame clones and misses some; the assay was immunoSEQ multiplex PCR. Counted here are some 130,000 clones, approximately 82% occurring once; the ten biggest clones make up approximately 2.5%. The sequencing sample was made of PBMCs. These receptors were taken from a man in his forties or fifties in good health and CMV-seronegative.

The chain is built from TRBV6-1 and TRBJ1-6, with D unresolved. Germline-derived CDR1 and CDR2 are MNHNS and SASEGT. CDR3 length: 18 amino acids. The V end was cut by 2 bases, the J end by 0 bases, with 14 bases between. CDR3 DNA: TGTGCCAGCAGTGAATTTGACAACCTCCGCTCCTATAATTCACCCCTCCACTTT. Translated: CASSEFDNLRSYNSPLHF.

V is TRBV6-6 and J is TRBJ1-1, with 7 positions matching TRBD1. The CDR3 contains 15 residues. Germline V gene sequence: CDR1 MNHNY, CDR2 SVGAGI (reference sequence). V lost 4 bases and J lost 0; bases outside the gene matches: 5. CDR3 nucleotides: TGTGCCAGCAGTTCCCCAGGGGGTTTGAACACTGAAGCTTTCTTT. Its translation is CASSSPGGLNTEAFF.

The V gene is TRBV27, the J gene TRBJ2-7; 8 bases align to TRBD2. J gave up 3 bases and V 3 bases, and 13 bases lay outside the gene matches. In germline, CDR1 is MNHEY, CDR2 SMNVEV (reference sequence). The CDR3 covers 17 residues. The CDR3 region has the DNA TGTGCCAGCAGTTTGCGGGGACGGGGGGGCAATTACTACGAGCAGTACTTC. It is translated as CASSLRGRGGNYYEQYF.

The chain employs TRBV7-2 and TRBJ1-5, with a weak D call TRBD1 (6 bases). From germline, CDR1 is SGHTA and CDR2 FQGNSA. The CDR3 has 14 amino acids. V was shortened by 1 base and J by 2 bases, with 6 bases between the two germline ends. CDR3 nucleotides: TGTGCCAGCAGCTTAGACAGGGGCAATCAGCCCCAGCATTTT. This gives the protein CASSLDRGNQPQHF.

The V and J genes are TRBV5-6 and TRBJ2-5; TRBD1 might be the D (5 bases). Trimming removed 0 bases from V and 4 bases from J, with 13 bases in between. Germline V gene data show CDR1 as SGHDT and CDR2 as YYEEEE. This CDR3 is built from 15 residues. CDR3 region: CASSLGLGAVETQYF. CDR3 sequence (DNA): TGTGCCAGCAGCTTGGGCCTAGGGGCGGTAGAGACCCAGTACTTC.

The genes are TRBV12-5 and TRBJ1-6, with unresolved D. The CDR3 extends over 13 amino acids. Germline V gene sequence: CDR1 LGHNT, CDR2 FRNRAP. The ends were cut back, 8 bases at V and 6 bases at J, with 11 bases in the middle. CDR3 in amino acids: CASSARGNSPLHF. The CDR3 nucleotides read TGTGCTAGTTCAGCCCGAGGTAATTCACCCCTCCACTTT.